This TCR beta chain was documented in a study of a mutant IDH1 vaccine in newly diagnosed glioma. Sequencing was performed with immunoSEQ multiplex PCR; in TCRdb, only in-frame clones are kept and a portion is missing. Seen here are around 53,000 clones, roughly 88% observed once, and the top ten hold 2% to 2.5%. The ends were cut back, 5 bases at V and 2 bases at J, with 12 bases in the middle. The length of the CDR3 is 14 residues. Germline lookup yields CDR1 SGHVS and CDR2 FNYEAQ. Sample time point: baseline, week 1 (first vaccination visit). Stated treatment: pre-vaccination baseline after standard-of-care therapy. The donors' diagnosis was new WHO grade 3 or 4 astrocytoma that was IDH1-mutant and ATRX-lost.

The TCR sequence derives from a man between 35 and 55 years old with glioma. The source material was PBMCs, sampled from a glioma patient treated with radiotherapy, temozolomide or both. This chain links TRBV7-6 with TRBJ1-1; D is ambiguous. This CDR3 is CASSLSRGNTEAFF. The DNA of the CDR3 is TGTGCCAGCAGCCTGAGCCGGGGAAACACTGAAGCTTTCTTT.